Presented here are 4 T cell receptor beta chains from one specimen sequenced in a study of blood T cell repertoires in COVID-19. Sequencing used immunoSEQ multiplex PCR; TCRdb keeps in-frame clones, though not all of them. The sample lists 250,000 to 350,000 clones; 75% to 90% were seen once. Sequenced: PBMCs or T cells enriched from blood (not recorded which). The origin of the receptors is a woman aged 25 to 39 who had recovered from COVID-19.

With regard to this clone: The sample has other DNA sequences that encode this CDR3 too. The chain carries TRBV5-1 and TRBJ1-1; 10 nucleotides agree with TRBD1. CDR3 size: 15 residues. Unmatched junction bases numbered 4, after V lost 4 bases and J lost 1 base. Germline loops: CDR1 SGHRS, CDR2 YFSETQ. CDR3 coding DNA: TGCGCCAGCAGCACGGGACAGGGGCCGAACACTGAAGCTTTCTTT. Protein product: CASSTGQGPNTEAFF.

The CDR3 is CASSLGDSNSPLHF. The CDR3 nucleotides read TGTGCCAGCAGCTTGGGGGACAGTAATTCACCCCTCCACTTT. The V call is TRBV7-2, the J call TRBJ1-6; 7 bases align to TRBD1. V shed 3 bases and J 6 bases; nucleotides not matched to a gene: 2. The CDR3 consists of 14 residues. CDR1 and CDR2 from the germline V gene are SGHTA and FQGNSA.

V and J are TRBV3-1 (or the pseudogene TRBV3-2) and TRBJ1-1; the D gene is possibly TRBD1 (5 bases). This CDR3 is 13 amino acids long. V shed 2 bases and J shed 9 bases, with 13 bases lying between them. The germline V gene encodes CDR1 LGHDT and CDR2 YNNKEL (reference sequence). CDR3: CASSQIGGDKAFF. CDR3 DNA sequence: TGTGCCAGCAGCCAAATCGGGGGGGATAAAGCTTTCTTT.

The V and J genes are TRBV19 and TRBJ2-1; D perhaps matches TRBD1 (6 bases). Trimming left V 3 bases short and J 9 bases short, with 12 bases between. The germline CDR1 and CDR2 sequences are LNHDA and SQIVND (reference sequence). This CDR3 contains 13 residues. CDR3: CASSIGRGSEQFF. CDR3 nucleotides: TGTGCCAGTAGTATTGGCAGGGGCAGTGAGCAGTTCTTC.